A single sample is the source of the 16 T cell receptor beta chains below, sequenced in a study of cytomegalovirus exposure and HLA in healthy donors. Amplification used 60 Vbeta primers and 13 Jbeta primers. Measured with immunoSEQ multiplex PCR; TCRdb has only the in-frame clones, and not every one. This sample has about 150,000 clones; roughly 78% occur once, and the top ten carry about 3%. Sequenced material: PBMCs. The receptors shown here come from a man aged 35 to 55 in good health and CMV-seropositive.

The rearrangement uses TRBV5-1 and TRBJ1-2; 7 nucleotides line up with TRBD1. The CDR3 loop spans 14 amino acids. J lost 2 bases, V lost 4 bases, and 5 bases had no gene match. The germline V gene has CDR1 SGHRS and CDR2 YFSETQ. In DNA form, the CDR3 reads TGCGCCAGCAGCGGGGGACAGTTAAACTATGGCTACACCTTC. Encoded protein: CASSGGQLNYGYTF.

The J gene is TRBJ2-5, the V gene TRBV4-1; the match to TRBD1 covers 9 bases. TRBJ2-7 matches the DNA end more closely, so the J call is doubtful. CDR3 length equals 17 residues. Germline lookup yields CDR1 MGHRA and CDR2 YSYEKL. CDR3 residues: CASSQDRGTGYHYEQYF. In DNA, the CDR3 is TGCGCCAGCAGCCAAGATCGGGGGACAGGGTATCACTACGAGCAGTACTTC.

This sequence joins TRBV19 and TRBJ1-1; 7 bases line up with TRBD1. Germline CDR1 is LNHDA and CDR2 is SQIVND (reference sequence). Losses at the gene ends were 3 bases for V and 1 base for J; bases not matched to a gene: 5. The length of the CDR3 is 15 residues. Here the CDR3 DNA reads TGTGCCAGTAGTATCGACCAGGGGGGGAACACTGAAGCTTTCTTT. It translates to CASSIDQGGNTEAFF.

This sequence joins TRBV7-2 and TRBJ2-4; D not resolved. Germline V gene sequence: CDR1 SGHTA, CDR2 FQGNSA. The CDR3 has 14 amino acids. The V gene lost 0 bases and the J gene lost 12 bases, with 15 bases spanning the gap. This CDR3 is CASSLAVGASAQYF. The CDR3 DNA sequence: TGTGCCAGCAGCTTAGCGGTTGGCGCTAGTGCTCAGTACTTC.

The CDR3 nucleotides read TGTGCCAGTAGTCCACTCCGGGACAGGGGGTTCCTTGGGGGCAATCAGCCCCAGCATTTT. Its translation is CASSPLRDRGFLGGNQPQHF. The chain employs TRBV19 and TRBJ1-5; 11 nucleotides agree with TRBD1. After removal of 5 bases from V and 2 bases from J, the junction contained 17 bases not matched to a gene. The CDR3 is 20 residues long. From germline, CDR1 is LNHDA and CDR2 SQIVND (reference sequence). Full variable domain (remainder filled in from reference TRBV19 and TRBJ1-5): DGGITQSPKYLFRKEGQNVTLSCEQNLNHDAMYWYRQDPGQGLRLIYYSQIVNDFQKGDIAEGYSVSREKKESFPLTVTSAQKNPTAFYLCASSPLRDRGFLGGNQPQHFGDGTRLSIL.

This chain uses TRBV19 with TRBJ2-5; 7 nucleotides line up with TRBD2. Near its end, the DNA agrees better with TRBJ2-7, so the J call may be wrong. The CDR3 totals 13 residues. Germline CDR1 and CDR2: LNHDA and SQIVND (reference sequence). In nucleotides, the CDR3 is TGTGCCACCGCCGGGGGGAATTCCTACGAGCAGTACTTC. Amino acids: CATAGGNSYEQYF.

The V call is TRBV5-1, the J call TRBJ1-1; D may be TRBD1 (5 bases). V lost 0 bases and J 0 bases, leaving 12 bases between the germline ends. This CDR3 is built from 16 residues. The germline gives CDR1 SGHRS, CDR2 YFSETQ. CDR3 sequence: CASSLASIQVNTEAFF. The CDR3 DNA reads TGCGCCAGCAGCTTGGCCTCAATACAGGTGAACACTGAAGCTTTCTTT. The full variable domain, in which reference TRBV5-1 and TRBJ1-1 provide the parts outside the CDR3, is KAGVTQTPRYLIKTRGQQVTLSCSPISGHRSVSWYQQTPGQGLQFLFEYFSETQRNKGNFPGRFSGRQFSNSRSEMNVSTLELGDSALYLCASSLASIQVNTEAFFGQGTRLTVV.

This clone was counted between two and nine times. The V call is TRBV27, the J call TRBJ1-1; TRBD1 agrees at 9 bases. J was trimmed by 5 bases and V by 5 bases; bases with no gene match: 9. This CDR3 is 15 amino acids long. The V gene's germline CDR1 is MNHEY and CDR2 SMNVEV (reference sequence). The CDR3 is CASSDPPDRGTEAFF. CDR3 DNA sequence: TGTGCCAGCAGTGACCCCCCCGACAGGGGGACTGAAGCTTTCTTT.

This chain uses TRBV30 with TRBJ2-1; 8 bases fit TRBD2. Trimming removed 2 bases from V and 6 bases from J; junction bases left unmatched: 6. Germline V CDR1 and CDR2: GTSNPN, SVGIG (reference sequence). The CDR3 totals 14 residues. CDR3 in DNA: TGTGCCTGGAGTCTAGGACTAGCCACCAATGAGCAGTTCTTC. This encodes CAWSLGLATNEQFF. Full variable domain (rest looked up from reference TRBV30 and TRBJ2-1): SQTIHQWPATLVQPVGSPLSLECTVEGTSNPNLYWYRQAAGRGLQLLFYSVGIGQISSEVPQNLSASRPQDRQFILSSKKLLLSDSGFYLCAWSLGLATNEQFFGPGTRLTVL.

The sample holds one count of this clone. This chain links TRBV27 with TRBJ1-2; D perhaps matches TRBD1 (5 bases). V shed 9 bases and J shed 3 bases, with 11 bases lying between them. Germline loops: CDR1 MNHEY, CDR2 SMNVEV (reference sequence). CDR3 length: 12 residues. CDR3 bases: TGTGCCAGTAGGGGTCTCGACTATGGCTACACCTTC. Amino acids: CASRGLDYGYTF.

To note about this clone: A junction end diverges from the germline sequence, so it may reflect a read error. The chain combines TRBV7-9 with TRBJ2-7; D perhaps matches TRBD1 (6 bases). The V gene's germline CDR1 is SEHNR and CDR2 FQNEAQ (reference sequence). The CDR3 totals 14 residues. CDR3: CSSSRVGQIYEQYF. The CDR3, as DNA: TGTTCCAGCAGCAGAGTCGGACAGATCTACGAGCAGTACTTC.

V and J are TRBV5-1 and TRBJ2-5, with a possible D match to TRBD1 (5 bases). Near its end, the DNA agrees better with TRBJ2-7, so the J call may be wrong. CDR1 is SGHRS and CDR2 is YFSETQ in the germline V gene. This CDR3 is 18 amino acids long. The CDR3 bases are TGCGCCAGCAGCTTGGGGGGCTGGGGTTCGTATCAGCACTACGAGCAGTACTTC. Amino acid sequence: CASSLGGWGSYQHYEQYF.

This chain joins TRBV6-5 and TRBJ1-2; D remains ambiguous. Looked up from germline, CDR1 is MNHEY and CDR2 is SVGAGI. This CDR3 comprises 14 residues. V lost 5 bases, J lost 5 bases, and 15 bases lay in between. CDR3 protein: CASSQKPEEYGYTF. The DNA of the CDR3 is TGTGCCAGCAGTCAAAAGCCGGAGGAATATGGCTACACCTTC.

This sequence joins TRBV5-5 and TRBJ2-1, with TRBD1 identical over 8 bases. Unmatched junction bases numbered 10, after V lost 5 bases and J lost 6 bases. This CDR3 has 15 amino acids. In germline, CDR1 is SGHKS, CDR2 YYEKEE (reference sequence). The CDR3 reads CASRYDRGYVNEQFF. CDR3 in DNA: TGTGCCAGCAGGTACGACAGGGGATACGTCAATGAGCAGTTCTTC.

The chain combines TRBV5-1 with TRBJ2-1; the match to TRBD2 covers 10 bases. In germline, CDR1 is SGHRS, CDR2 YFSETQ. V was pared by 2 bases and J by 7 bases, with 24 bases of the junction left unmatched. This CDR3 comprises 21 residues. The CDR3: CASSLNKAGWTSGKMKNEQFF. CDR3 coding DNA: TGCGCCAGCAGCTTAAATAAAGCTGGCTGGACTAGCGGCAAGATGAAGAATGAGCAGTTCTTC.

The rearrangement links TRBV6-1 to TRBJ2-7; 12 nucleotides align to TRBD2. This CDR3 comprises 15 residues. Trimming removed 3 bases from V and 7 bases from J; junction bases left unmatched: 7. CDR1 and CDR2 (germline): MNHNS, SASEGT. The CDR3 protein is CASSDPGLAGMEQYF. The DNA for the CDR3 is TGTGCCAGCAGTGATCCGGGACTAGCGGGCATGGAGCAGTACTTC.